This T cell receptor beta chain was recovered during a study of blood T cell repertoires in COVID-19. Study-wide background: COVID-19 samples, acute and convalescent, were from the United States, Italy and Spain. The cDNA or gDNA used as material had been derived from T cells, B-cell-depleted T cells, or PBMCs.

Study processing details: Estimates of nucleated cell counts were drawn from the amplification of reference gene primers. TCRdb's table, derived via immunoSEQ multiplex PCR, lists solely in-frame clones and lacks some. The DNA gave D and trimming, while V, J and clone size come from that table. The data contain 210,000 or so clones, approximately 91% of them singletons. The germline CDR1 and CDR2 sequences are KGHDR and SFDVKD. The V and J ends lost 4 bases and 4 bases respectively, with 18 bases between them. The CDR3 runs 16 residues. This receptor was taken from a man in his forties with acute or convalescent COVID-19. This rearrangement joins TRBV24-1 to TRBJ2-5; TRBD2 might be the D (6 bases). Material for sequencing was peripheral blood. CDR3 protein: CATSEGPPEGRETQYF. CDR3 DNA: TGTGCCACCAGTGAGGGCCCCCCGGAGGGTCGAGAGACCCAGTACTTC.